This passage covers 27 T cell receptor beta chains from one sample sequenced in a study of CD8 T cells in ankylosing spondylitis. Whole-study findings and limits: Ankylosing spondylitis blood appeared to carry a characteristic TCR beta motif of several highly homologous variants.

One entry per CDR3 protein results from TCRdb running MiXCR on the 5' RACE reads. This table has about 130,000 distinct CDR3 sequences, more than 15% appearing once. Their antigens are not known. The source material was blood, either unsorted or a sorted T cell fraction (not recorded which). These receptors originate from a male donor with ankylosing spondylitis.

This clonotype was picked up a small number of times. The V gene is TRBV12-5, the J gene TRBJ2-1, with D unresolved. V shed 3 bases and J shed 6 bases, with 9 bases lying between them. Germline V gene data show CDR1 as LGHNT and CDR2 as FRNRAP. CDR3 length: 13 amino acids. The CDR3 spells CASGFSLSNEQFF. The CDR3, as DNA: TGTGCTAGTGGTTTTTCCCTCAGCAATGAGCAGTTCTTC. The whole variable domain, remainder taken from reference TRBV12-5 and TRBJ2-1, is DARVTQTPRHKVTEMGQEVTMRCQPILGHNTVFWYRQTMMQGLELLAYFRNRAPLDDSGMPKDRFSAEMPDATLATLKIQPSEPRDSAVYFCASGFSLSNEQFFGPGTRLTVL.

This clonotype was counted at least ten times. The chain joins TRBV28 to TRBJ2-1; D not certain. The CDR3 is made up of 11 amino acids. Germline CDR1 and CDR2: MDHEN and SYDVKM. V was clipped by 6 bases and J by 1 base, with 1 base between them. CDR3 residues: CASRSYNEQFF. CDR3 sequence (DNA): TGTGCCAGCAGGTCCTACAATGAGCAGTTCTTC.

There are a few counts of this clonotype. This chain uses TRBV5-1 with TRBJ2-7; 10 bases align to TRBD1. V shed 1 base and J 3 bases; nucleotides not matched to a gene: 16. Per the germline V gene, CDR1 is SGHRS and CDR2 is YFSETQ. CDR3 length: 19 residues. In nucleotides, the CDR3 is TGCGCCAGCAGCTTGACCGGGACAGGGGTGCGGGGAATGCACTACGAGCAGTACTTC. This codes for CASSLTGTGVRGMHYEQYF.

This clonotype was detected only a few times. The rearrangement joins TRBV20-1 to TRBJ2-1; D uncertain. Germline V gene data show CDR1 as DFQATT and CDR2 as SNEGSKA (reference sequence). The CDR3 spans 13 residues. Trimming took off 6 bases at V and 0 bases at J, with 9 bases between the two ends. CDR3: CSARPHSYNEQFF. The CDR3 DNA is TGCAGTGCACGGCCCCACTCCTACAATGAGCAGTTCTTC.

The table lists this clonotype with a few counts. The V and J genes are TRBV7-9 and TRBJ2-2; TRBD1 or TRBD2 may be the D gene (5 bases each). Germline V gives CDR1 SEHNR, CDR2 FQNEAQ (reference sequence). V dropped 5 bases and J dropped 2 bases, with 15 bases sitting between them. The CDR3 totals 16 residues. CDR3 nucleotide sequence: TGTGCCAGCAGCCCCACCGGGACCAAAAACACCGGGGAGCTGTTTTTT. Protein sequence: CASSPTGTKNTGELFF.

The rearrangement joins TRBV20-1 to TRBJ2-1, with 13 bases matching TRBD2. The CDR3 sequence is 15 residues long. Germline V gene lookup returns CDR1 DFQATT and CDR2 SNEGSKA (reference sequence). V dropped 8 bases and J dropped 5; count of bases not matched to a gene: 9. In DNA form, the CDR3 reads TGCAGTCCGCCGCCGGGACTAGCGGGAAACAATGAGCAGTTCTTC. Translation: CSPPPGLAGNNEQFF.

The chain links TRBV29-1 to TRBJ1-1; 7 bases are shared with TRBD1. Germline V gene lookup returns CDR1 SQVTM and CDR2 ANQGSEA. The ends lost 6 bases at V and 1 base at J; junction bases unmatched: 8. This CDR3 has 14 amino acids. The CDR3 bases are TGCAGCGTGGTAGTCGGGACAGCGAACACTGAAGCTTTCTTT. Translated: CSVVVGTANTEAFF.

This clonotype was observed at least ten times. The chain carries TRBV27 and TRBJ1-2; 8 bases match TRBD1. The CDR3 has 13 residues. Germline-derived CDR1 and CDR2 are MNHEY and SMNVEV (reference sequence). Trimming took 8 bases from V and 4 from J; bases not matched to a gene: 6. The CDR3 nucleotides read TGTGCCAGCGGAGGGACAGGCGCCTATGGCTACACCTTC. This gives the protein CASGGTGAYGYTF.

The chain carries TRBV27 and TRBJ1-5, with D unclear. Trimming stripped 8 bases from V and 3 bases from J, with 8 bases between. Germline V gives CDR1 MNHEY, CDR2 SMNVEV (reference sequence). The length of the CDR3 is 12 residues. CDR3 in DNA: TGTGCCAGCGGGCTGATCAATCAGCCCCAGCATTTT. This encodes CASGLINQPQHF.

The chain recombines TRBV2 with TRBJ2-1; 7 positions match TRBD2. CDR1 and CDR2 from the germline V gene are SNHLY and FYNNEI. V lost 6 bases, J lost 2 bases, and 4 bases stayed unmatched. The CDR3 totals 14 residues. The CDR3 DNA follows: TGTGCCAGCAGAAGACTAGCCGCCTACAATGAGCAGTTCTTC. It codes for CASRRLAAYNEQFF.

This clonotype was counted a few times. The V call is TRBV5-6, the J call TRBJ1-3, with TRBD1 as a possible D gene (6 bases). Germline V gene lookup returns CDR1 SGHDT and CDR2 YYEEEE. CDR3 length: 15 residues. Trimming stripped 3 bases from V and 1 base from J, with 11 bases between. The CDR3 DNA reads TGTGCCAGCAGCTACAAGACAGGATCTGGAAACACCATATATTTT. Translating gives CASSYKTGSGNTIYF.

This clonotype was counted a few times. The chain links TRBV9 to TRBJ2-1; TRBD2 might be the D (7 bases). This CDR3 is 19 amino acids long. V was trimmed by 3 bases and J by 5 bases, leaving 27 bases between them. The germline CDR1 and CDR2 sequences are SGDLS and YYNGEE. The CDR3: CASSAETDGTLGGDNEQFF. In DNA, the CDR3 is TGTGCCAGCAGCGCGGAGACCGACGGGACACTGGGGGGGGACAATGAGCAGTTCTTC.

The gene calls are TRBV5-6 and TRBJ1-1, with TRBD1 as a possible D gene (5 bases). CDR1 and CDR2 from the germline V gene are SGHDT and YYEEEE. There are 15 residues in the CDR3. V shed 4 bases and J shed 3 bases, with 16 bases lying between them. The CDR3 nucleotides are TGTGCCAGCAGCCCTATGGGACCATTGGACACTGAAGCTTTCTTT. This encodes CASSPMGPLDTEAFF.

This clonotype was found a few times. The chain employs TRBV6-1 and TRBJ2-7, with TRBD1 matching over 11 bases. The length of the CDR3 is 16 residues. Trimming took 6 bases from V and 2 from J; bases not matched to a gene: 9. Looked up from germline, CDR1 is MNHNS and CDR2 is SASEGT. For the CDR3, the DNA is TGTGCCAGCAGCCAAAGGACAGGGGGCGCGCCCTACGAGCAGTACTTC. Its translation: CASSQRTGGAPYEQYF.

V and J are TRBV7-3 and TRBJ2-7, with TRBD1 matching 7 bases. V gave up 9 bases and J gave up 3 bases; unmatched junction bases: 8. Germline lookup yields CDR1 SGHTA and CDR2 FQGTGA. This CDR3 spans 13 amino acids. CDR3 sequence reads: CASHGDRVYEQYF. The CDR3 nucleotides are TGTGCCAGTCATGGGGACAGAGTCTACGAGCAGTACTTC.

This clonotype has just a few counts. This chain uses TRBV7-9 with TRBJ1-2; 10 nucleotides line up with TRBD1. The CDR3 spans 16 residues. In germline, CDR1 is SEHNR, CDR2 FQNEAQ (reference sequence). Unmatched junction bases numbered 10, after V lost 1 base and J lost 8 bases. This chain's CDR3 is CASSLVLVGDRGGYTF. The CDR3 DNA reads TGTGCCAGCAGCTTAGTATTGGTTGGGGACAGGGGAGGCTACACCTTC.

This clonotype was recorded a few times. The V gene is TRBV4-2, the J gene TRBJ2-7; D perhaps matches TRBD2 (6 bases). Germline V gives CDR1 LGHNA, CDR2 YNFKEQ. This CDR3 has 13 amino acids. The V end lost 4 bases, the J end lost 2 bases, and 9 bases lay between the germline ends. The CDR3 bases are TGTGCCAGCAGCCGGGGGGAGGCCTACGAGCAGTACTTC. Protein sequence: CASSRGEAYEQYF.

The chain carries TRBV9 and TRBJ2-5, with D maybe TRBD2 (5 bases). Trimming shortened V by 0 bases and J by 2 bases, and 8 bases separated the two germline ends. The CDR3 is 14 amino acids. Germline V gene lookup returns CDR1 SGDLS and CDR2 YYNGEE. CDR3 coding DNA: TGTGCCAGCAGCGTAGTCGGGGATCAAGAGACCCAGTACTTC. Its translation is CASSVVGDQETQYF.

The chain is built from TRBV7-9 and TRBJ2-1; D may be TRBD2 (5 bases). V dropped 5 bases and J dropped 15 bases, with 17 bases sitting between them. Germline CDR1 and CDR2: SEHNR and FQNEAQ (reference sequence). This CDR3 comprises 12 residues. The CDR3 is CASSPPEEDAFF. Here the CDR3 DNA reads TGTGCCAGCAGCCCTCCCGAGGAGGACGCGTTCTTC.

This clonotype was recorded a few times. V is TRBV20-1 and J is TRBJ2-5, with TRBD2 identical over 13 bases. The CDR3 sequence is 16 residues long. Germline V lookup: CDR1 DFQATT, CDR2 SNEGSKA (reference sequence). Trimming at V came to 4 bases and at J to 5 bases, leaving 10 bases not matched to a gene. CDR3 protein: CSATLGTSGMGETQYF. The CDR3, as DNA: TGCAGTGCTACCCTCGGGACTAGCGGGATGGGGGAGACCCAGTACTTC.

The rearrangement uses TRBV20-1 and TRBJ2-3; 10 nucleotides match TRBD2. Germline trimming cut 2 bases from V and 0 bases from J; bases unmatched to any gene: 17. The CDR3 covers 20 residues. CDR1 and CDR2 from the germline V gene are DFQATT and SNEGSKA (reference sequence). CDR3 in DNA: TGCAGTGCTAGATCTATTCAAGAGCGGGAGGGACTGTCTAGCACAGATACGCAGTATTTT. Amino acid sequence: CSARSIQEREGLSSTDTQYF.

The chain uses TRBV20-1 and TRBJ2-3; no firm D call. Germline lookup yields CDR1 DFQATT and CDR2 SNEGSKA (reference sequence). The CDR3 has 17 amino acids. Between the trimmed V and J ends, which lost 5 bases and 1 base, there was a span of 22 bases. The CDR3 nucleotides read TGCAGTGCTCCCTACACAAAGGAGTGGGTGGGCACAGATACGCAGTATTTT. This encodes CSAPYTKEWVGTDTQYF.

In this sample, this clonotype turned up a few times. The V gene is TRBV12-5, the J gene TRBJ2-1, with 8 positions matching TRBD1. Looked up from germline, CDR1 is LGHNT and CDR2 is FRNRAP. J gave up 6 bases and V 0 bases, and 7 bases lay outside the gene matches. The CDR3 has 16 amino acids. This CDR3 is CASGLVGQGTGNEQFF. CDR3 DNA sequence: TGTGCTAGTGGTTTGGTAGGACAGGGCACCGGCAATGAGCAGTTCTTC.

The rearrangement links TRBV11-2 to TRBJ1-5; no firm D call. The V end was cut by 1 base, the J end by 9 bases, with 10 bases between. Germline V CDR1 and CDR2: SGHAT, FQNNGV. This CDR3 is built from 13 residues. In DNA, the CDR3 is TGTGCCAGCAGCTTAGGTATGGGATGGCCCCAGCATTTT. Residues: CASSLGMGWPQHF. Combining the CDR3 with reference TRBV11-2 and TRBJ1-5 gives the whole variable domain EAGVAQSPRYKIIEKRQSVAFWCNPISGHATLYWYQQILGQGPKLLIQFQNNGVVDDSQLPKDRFSAERLKGVDSTLKIQPAKLEDSAVYLCASSLGMGWPQHFGDGTRLSIL.

The chain has TRBV6-1 and TRBJ2-7, with unresolved D. CDR1 is MNHNS, CDR2 SASEGT, per germline. Trimming shortened V by 4 bases and J by 1 base, and 8 bases separated the two germline ends. The CDR3 has 13 residues. The CDR3 DNA sequence: TGTGCCAGCAGTGGGTCCAGTTCCTACGAGCAGTACTTC. As protein: CASSGSSSYEQYF.

This clonotype was observed a handful of times. The CDR3 nucleotides read TGCGCCAGCAGCCATAGCAGGGGGACCGGGGAGCTGTTTTTT. Translated, it gives CASSHSRGTGELFF. This chain joins TRBV4-3 and TRBJ2-2, with TRBD1 matching 7 bases. The length of the CDR3 is 14 residues. Germline CDR1 reads LGHNA; CDR2 reads YSLEER. V lost 3 bases to trimming and J lost 5 bases; unmatched junction nucleotides: 3.

This clonotype has more than one count but fewer than ten. The V gene is TRBV5-1, the J gene TRBJ1-5, with TRBD1 matching 7 bases. The CDR3 runs 14 residues. From germline, CDR1 is SGHRS and CDR2 YFSETQ. The junction had 3 bases not matched to a gene; V was cut back by 3 bases and J by 3 bases. For the CDR3, the DNA is TGCGCCAGCAGCTGGGACAGCCCCAATCAGCCCCAGCATTTT. Residues: CASSWDSPNQPQHF.